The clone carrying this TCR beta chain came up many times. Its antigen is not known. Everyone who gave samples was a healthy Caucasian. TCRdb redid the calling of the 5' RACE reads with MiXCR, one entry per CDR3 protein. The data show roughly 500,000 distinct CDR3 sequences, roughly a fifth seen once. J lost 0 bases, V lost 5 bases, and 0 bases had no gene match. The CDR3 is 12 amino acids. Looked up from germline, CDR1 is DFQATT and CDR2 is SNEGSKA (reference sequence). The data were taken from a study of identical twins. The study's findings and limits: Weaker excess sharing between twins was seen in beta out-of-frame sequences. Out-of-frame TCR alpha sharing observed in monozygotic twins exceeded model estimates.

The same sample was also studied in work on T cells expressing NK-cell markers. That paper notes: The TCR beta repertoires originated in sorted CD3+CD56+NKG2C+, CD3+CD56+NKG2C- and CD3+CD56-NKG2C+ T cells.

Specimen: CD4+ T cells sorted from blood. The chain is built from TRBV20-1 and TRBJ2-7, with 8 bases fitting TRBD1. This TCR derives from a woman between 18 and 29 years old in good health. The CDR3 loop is CSAGQGSYEQYF. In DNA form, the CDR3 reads TGCAGTGCTGGACAGGGCTCCTACGAGCAGTACTTC.